The 3 T cell receptor beta chains listed next were all sequenced from one sample in a study of STAT5B mutations in CD4+ large granular lymphocyte leukemia. Profiled with immunoSEQ multiplex PCR; TCRdb holds only in-frame clones, not every one. The sample lists some 30,000 clones, 65% to 70% seen once, with 1.5% to 2% in the top ten. The sequenced material came from CD4+ T cells from blood buffy coats. These receptors were obtained from a human donor in good health.

A few counts support this clone. The gene calls are TRBV19 and TRBJ1-4, with TRBD1 matching 9 bases. This CDR3 is built from 13 residues. After removal of 5 bases from V and 8 bases from J, the junction contained 3 bases not matched to a gene. CDR1 is LNHDA and CDR2 is SQIVND in the germline V gene (reference sequence). CDR3 protein: CASSGQGREKLFF. CDR3 in DNA: TGTGCCAGTAGTGGACAGGGGAGGGAAAAACTGTTTTTT.

The rearrangement uses TRBV4-3 and TRBJ2-7; tentatively, D is TRBD1 (6 bases). Trimming removed 3 bases at V and 2 bases at J, with 14 bases between. Germline CDR1 reads LGHNA; CDR2 reads YSLEER. CDR3 length equals 15 residues. The DNA of the CDR3 is TGCGCCAGCAGCCATACCGGGACAACAACCTACGAGCAGTACTTC. It specifies CASSHTGTTTYEQYF.

This clone has a single count. The genes are TRBV20-1 and TRBJ1-2; 9 nucleotides agree with TRBD1. Trimming removed 8 bases from V and 7 bases from J; junction bases left unmatched: 5. Per the germline V gene, CDR1 is DFQATT and CDR2 is SNEGSKA (reference sequence). The CDR3 is 11 amino acids. The CDR3 sequence is CSTRTGVGYTF. CDR3 bases: TGCAGTACCCGGACAGGGGTTGGCTACACCTTC.